This TCR beta chain was sequenced for a study of regulatory T cells in long-lasting Graves disease. This clonotype was seen a few times. Time point here: newly diagnosed GD, antithyroid drugs for less than 3 months. Scientists built the TCR library using RNA that was extracted from PBMCs. Through Arm-PCR of CDR3 regions and iRepertoire HTBI primers, TCR beta libraries were built. TCRdb fed the multiplex PCR reads into MiXCR, producing one record per CDR3 protein. The table records fewer than 500,000 distinct CDR3 sequences, roughly 17% of them present only once. The CDR3 is made up of 13 amino acids. V lost 2 bases and J 10 bases, leaving 9 bases between the germline ends. The germline gives CDR1 KGHSH, CDR2 LQKENI. This sample was shared with a second study, whose subject was T cells in Graves' hyperthyroidism and ophthalmopathy.

The sample was peripheral blood mononuclear cells (PBMCs), taken at new diagnosis, from a patient treated with antithyroid drugs. This TCR was recovered from a man between 35 and 55 years old with Graves disease. The genes are TRBV18 and TRBJ1-6; no firm D call. CDR3 loop: CASSPIRESPLHF. The CDR3 coding sequence is TGTGCCAGCTCACCAATCCGGGAATCACCCCTCCACTTT.